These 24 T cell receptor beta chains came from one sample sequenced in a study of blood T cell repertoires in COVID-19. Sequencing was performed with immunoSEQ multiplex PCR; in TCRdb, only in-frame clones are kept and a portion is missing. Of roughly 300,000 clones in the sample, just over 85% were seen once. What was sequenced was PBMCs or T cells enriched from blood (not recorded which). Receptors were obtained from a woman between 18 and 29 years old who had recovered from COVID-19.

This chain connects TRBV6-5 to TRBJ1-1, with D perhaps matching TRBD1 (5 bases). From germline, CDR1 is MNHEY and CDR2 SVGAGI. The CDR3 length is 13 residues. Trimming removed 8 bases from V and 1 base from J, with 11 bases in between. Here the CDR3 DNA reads TGTGCCAGCGTACAGGCGTGGAACACTGAAGCTTTCTTT. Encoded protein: CASVQAWNTEAFF.

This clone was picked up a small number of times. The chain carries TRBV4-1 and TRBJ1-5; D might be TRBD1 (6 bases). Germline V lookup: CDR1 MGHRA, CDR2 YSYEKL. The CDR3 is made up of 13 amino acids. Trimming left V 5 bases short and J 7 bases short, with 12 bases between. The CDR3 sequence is CASSRGGGQPQHF. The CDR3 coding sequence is TGCGCCAGCAGCAGGGGGGGTGGCCAGCCCCAGCATTTT.

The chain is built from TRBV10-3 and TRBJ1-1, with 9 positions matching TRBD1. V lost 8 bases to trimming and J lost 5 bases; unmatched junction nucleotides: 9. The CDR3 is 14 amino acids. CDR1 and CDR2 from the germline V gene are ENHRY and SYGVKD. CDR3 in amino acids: CAIGGDRGWTEAFF. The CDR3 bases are TGTGCCATCGGGGGTGACAGGGGGTGGACTGAAGCTTTCTTT.

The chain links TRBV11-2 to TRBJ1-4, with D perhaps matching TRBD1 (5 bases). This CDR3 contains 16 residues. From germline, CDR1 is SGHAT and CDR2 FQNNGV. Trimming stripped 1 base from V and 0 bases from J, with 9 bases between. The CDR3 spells CASSLGQGTTNEKLFF. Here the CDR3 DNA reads TGTGCCAGCAGCTTAGGTCAGGGAACAACTAATGAAAAACTGTTTTTT.

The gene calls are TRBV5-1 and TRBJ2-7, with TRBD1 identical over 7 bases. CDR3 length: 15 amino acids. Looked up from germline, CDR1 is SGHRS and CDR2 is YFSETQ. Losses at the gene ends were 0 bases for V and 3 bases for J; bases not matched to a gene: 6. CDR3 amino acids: CASSLGPWDSYEQYF. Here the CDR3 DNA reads TGCGCCAGCAGCTTGGGACCCTGGGACAGCTACGAGCAGTACTTC.

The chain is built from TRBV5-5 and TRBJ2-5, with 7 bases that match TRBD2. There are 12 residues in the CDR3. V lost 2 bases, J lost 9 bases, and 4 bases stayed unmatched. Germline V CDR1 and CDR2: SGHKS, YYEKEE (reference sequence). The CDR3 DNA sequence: TGTGCCAGCAGCTTTTCGGGGGGAGCCCAGTACTTC. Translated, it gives CASSFSGGAQYF.

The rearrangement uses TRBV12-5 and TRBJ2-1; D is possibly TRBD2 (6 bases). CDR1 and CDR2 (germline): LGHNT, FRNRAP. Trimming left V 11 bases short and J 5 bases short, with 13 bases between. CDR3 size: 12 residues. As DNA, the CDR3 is TGTGCTGGCCAGGGACTGGACAATGAGCAGTTCTTC. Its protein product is CAGQGLDNEQFF.

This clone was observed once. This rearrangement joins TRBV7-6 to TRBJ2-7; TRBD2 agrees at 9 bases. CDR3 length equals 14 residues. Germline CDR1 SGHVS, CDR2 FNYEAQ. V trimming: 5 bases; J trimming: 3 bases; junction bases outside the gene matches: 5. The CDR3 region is CASSPGGGGYEQYF. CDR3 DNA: TGTGCCAGCAGCCCAGGCGGGGGGGGCTACGAGCAGTACTTC.

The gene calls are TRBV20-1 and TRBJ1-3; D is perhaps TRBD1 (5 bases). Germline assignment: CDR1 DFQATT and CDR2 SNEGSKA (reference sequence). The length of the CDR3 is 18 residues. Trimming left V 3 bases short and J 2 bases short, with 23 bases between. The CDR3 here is CSASVGFAGDSTGNTIYF. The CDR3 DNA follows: TGCAGTGCTAGTGTCGGCTTTGCGGGGGACTCTACTGGAAACACCATATATTTT.

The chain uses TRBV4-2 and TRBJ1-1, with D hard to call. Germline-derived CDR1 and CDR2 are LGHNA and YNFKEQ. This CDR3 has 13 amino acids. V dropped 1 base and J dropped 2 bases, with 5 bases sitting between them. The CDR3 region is CASSQAVNTEAFF. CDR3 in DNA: TGTGCCAGCAGCCAAGCCGTCAACACTGAAGCTTTCTTT.

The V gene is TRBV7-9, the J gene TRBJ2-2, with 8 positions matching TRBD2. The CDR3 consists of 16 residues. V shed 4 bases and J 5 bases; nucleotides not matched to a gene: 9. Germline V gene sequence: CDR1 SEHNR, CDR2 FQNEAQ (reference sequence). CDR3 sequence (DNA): TGTGCCAGCAGCTCCTCCGGGGGGGTAGGGACCGGGGAGCTGTTTTTT. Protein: CASSSSGGVGTGELFF.

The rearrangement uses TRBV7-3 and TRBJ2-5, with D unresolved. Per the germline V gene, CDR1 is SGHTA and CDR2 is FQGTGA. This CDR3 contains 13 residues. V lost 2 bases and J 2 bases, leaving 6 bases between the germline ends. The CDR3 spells CASSLSQQETQYF. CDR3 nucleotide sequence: TGTGCCAGCAGCTTATCACAGCAAGAGACCCAGTACTTC. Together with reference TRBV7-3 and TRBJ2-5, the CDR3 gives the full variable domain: GAGVSQTPSNKVTEKGKYVELRCDPISGHTALYWYRQSLGQGPEFLIYFQGTGAADDSGLPNDRFFAVRPEGSVSTLKIQRTERGDSAVYLCASSLSQQETQYFGPGTRLLVL.

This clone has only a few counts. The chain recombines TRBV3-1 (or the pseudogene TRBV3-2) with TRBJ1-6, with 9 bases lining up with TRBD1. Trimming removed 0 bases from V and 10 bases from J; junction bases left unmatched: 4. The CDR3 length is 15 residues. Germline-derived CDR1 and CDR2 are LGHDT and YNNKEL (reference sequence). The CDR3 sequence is CASSQEDRGGSPLHF. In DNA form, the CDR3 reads TGTGCCAGCAGCCAAGAGGACAGGGGAGGATCACCCCTCCACTTT.

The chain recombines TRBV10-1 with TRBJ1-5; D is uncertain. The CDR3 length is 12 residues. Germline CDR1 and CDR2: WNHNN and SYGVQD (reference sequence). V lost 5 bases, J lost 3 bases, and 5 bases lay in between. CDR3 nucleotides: TGCGCCAGCAGTTTCAACAATCAGCCCCAGCATTTT. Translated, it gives CASSFNNQPQHF.

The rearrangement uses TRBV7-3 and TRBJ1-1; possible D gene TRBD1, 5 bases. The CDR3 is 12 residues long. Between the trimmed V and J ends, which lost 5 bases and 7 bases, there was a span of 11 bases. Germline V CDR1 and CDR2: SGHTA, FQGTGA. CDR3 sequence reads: CASSPDGGEAFF. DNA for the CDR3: TGTGCCAGCAGCCCAGACGGGGGTGAAGCTTTCTTT.

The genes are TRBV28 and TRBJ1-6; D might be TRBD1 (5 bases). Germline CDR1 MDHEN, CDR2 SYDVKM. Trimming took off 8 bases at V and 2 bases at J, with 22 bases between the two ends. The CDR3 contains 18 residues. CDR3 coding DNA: TGTGCCAGCGAAAGGGGACGGGGGATAGTGACCTATAATTCACCCCTCCACTTT. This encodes CASERGRGIVTYNSPLHF.

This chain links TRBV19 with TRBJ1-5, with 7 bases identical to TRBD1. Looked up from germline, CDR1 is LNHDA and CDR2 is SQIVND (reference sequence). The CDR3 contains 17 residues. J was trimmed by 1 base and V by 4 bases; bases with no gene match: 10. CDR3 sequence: CASSTIRQGSSNQPQHF. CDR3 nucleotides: TGTGCCAGTAGTACGATTCGACAGGGTTCAAGCAATCAGCCCCAGCATTTT. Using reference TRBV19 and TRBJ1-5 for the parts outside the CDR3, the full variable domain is DGGITQSPKYLFRKEGQNVTLSCEQNLNHDAMYWYRQDPGQGLRLIYYSQIVNDFQKGDIAEGYSVSREKKESFPLTVTSAQKNPTAFYLCASSTIRQGSSNQPQHFGDGTRLSIL.

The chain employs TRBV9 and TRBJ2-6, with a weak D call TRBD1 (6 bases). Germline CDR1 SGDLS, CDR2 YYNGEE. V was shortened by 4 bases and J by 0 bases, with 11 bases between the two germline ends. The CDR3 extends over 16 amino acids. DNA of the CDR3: TGTGCCAGCAGCATCGGACAGCCCTCTGGGGCCAACGTCCTGACTTTC. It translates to CASSIGQPSGANVLTF.

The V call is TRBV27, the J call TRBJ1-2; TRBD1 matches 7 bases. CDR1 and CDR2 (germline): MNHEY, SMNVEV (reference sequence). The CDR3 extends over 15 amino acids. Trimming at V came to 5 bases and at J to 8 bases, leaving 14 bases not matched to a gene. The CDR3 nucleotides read TGTGCCAGCAGTAGAATTGGGACAGAACTTGGGGGCTACACCTTC. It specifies CASSRIGTELGGYTF.

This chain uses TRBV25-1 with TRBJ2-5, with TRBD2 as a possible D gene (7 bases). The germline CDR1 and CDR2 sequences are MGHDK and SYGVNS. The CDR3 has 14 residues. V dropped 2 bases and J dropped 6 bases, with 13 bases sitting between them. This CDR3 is CASSEGGATKTQYF. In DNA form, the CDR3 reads TGTGCCAGCAGTGAAGGGGGGGCGACGAAGACCCAGTACTTC.

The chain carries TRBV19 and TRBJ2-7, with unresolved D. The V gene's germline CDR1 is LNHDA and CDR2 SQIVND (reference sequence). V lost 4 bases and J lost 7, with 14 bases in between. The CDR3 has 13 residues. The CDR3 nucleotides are TGTGCCAGTAGTACCGAGCTAGGATTGGAGCAGTACTTC. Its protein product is CASSTELGLEQYF.

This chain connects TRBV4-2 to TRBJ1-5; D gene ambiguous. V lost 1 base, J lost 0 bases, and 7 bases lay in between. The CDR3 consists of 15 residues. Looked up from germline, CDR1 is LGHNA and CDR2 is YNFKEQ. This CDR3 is CASSQGQYSNQPQHF. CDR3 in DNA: TGTGCCAGCAGCCAAGGGCAGTATAGCAATCAGCCCCAGCATTTT.

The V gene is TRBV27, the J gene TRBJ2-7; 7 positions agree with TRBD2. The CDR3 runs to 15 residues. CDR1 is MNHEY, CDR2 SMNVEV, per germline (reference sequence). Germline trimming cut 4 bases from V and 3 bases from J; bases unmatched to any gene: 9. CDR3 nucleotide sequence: TGTGCCAGCAGTTGGAGCGGGAAGTCACACTACGAGCAGTACTTC. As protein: CASSWSGKSHYEQYF.

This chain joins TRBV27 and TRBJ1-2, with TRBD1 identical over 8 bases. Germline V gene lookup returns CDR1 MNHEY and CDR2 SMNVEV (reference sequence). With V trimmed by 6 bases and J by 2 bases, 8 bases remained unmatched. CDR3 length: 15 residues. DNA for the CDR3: TGTGCCAGCAGCCCTCTAGGGACAGGAAACTATGGCTACACCTTC. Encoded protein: CASSPLGTGNYGYTF.